This T cell receptor (beta chain) is from a study of cytomegalovirus exposure and HLA in healthy donors. Study results and caveats: It was found in a later analysis that first-cohort TCR clusters tended to co-occur in the 130 or so validation repertoires. Cytomegalovirus association was assigned to more than 150 TCR beta chains.

The assay was immunoSEQ multiplex PCR, and TCRdb's table has in-frame clones only and misses some. The profile shows 200,000 to 250,000 clones, around nine tenths of them singletons. On this clone itself: Its specificity is not known.

Input material: PBMCs. The receptor was derived from a man between 18 and 29 years old in good health and CMV-seronegative.

The CDR3 DNA reads as TGTGCCAGCAGCCTTGAGCGGGAGGCTACCGGGGAGCTGTTTTTT. Its translation is CASSLEREATGELFF. The chain is built from TRBV7-9 and TRBJ2-2; 9 positions agree with TRBD2. The CDR3 is 15 amino acids. In germline, CDR1 is SEHNR, CDR2 FQNEAQ (reference sequence). The trim removed 5 bases at V and 5 bases at J, leaving 6 bases unmatched.